This T cell receptor beta chain was identified in a study of early T cells in non-severe SARS-CoV-2 infection (dated by TCRdb to the early 2020s). About the investigation overall: TCR sequencing used bulk RNA from unsorted whole blood, so alpha and beta chains could not be paired. Results and caveats for the whole study, not just this receptor: VDJdb matching was skewed toward anti-spike CD8 responses and likely underestimated virus-specific expansions, missing private and CD4 specificities.

Concerning this clonotype itself: No cognate antigen has been identified for it. No qualities accompany the bases; no much larger clone lies one base away.

Library creation used 5' RACE. The listed sequencing device is NextSeq 500. Unique molecular identifiers were attached to individual cDNA molecules in the TCR library protocol so that sequencing error and PCR bias could be corrected. TCR alpha and beta chains were both sequenced, and the abundances of alpha and beta sequences in each sample were closely correlated with each other. In the authors' own workflow: Decombinator V4 was used to annotate TCR sequences for V gene, J gene and CDR3. Expanded TCRs were defined as changing significantly between any two time points under a Poisson model with p below 0.0001. TCR abundances were normalised to the total number of TCRs sequenced in each sample and reported as counts per million. TRAV1-2 paired with TRAJ12, TRAJ20 or TRAJ33 defined MAIT TCRs, while TRAV10 paired with TRAJ18 defined iNKT TCRs. A search of VDJdb, accessed on 1 November 2021, was run for TCRs annotated to CMV, EBV and SARS-CoV-2, with TCRs annotated for multiple antigens excluded. TCRdb reworked the public reads: Q25 trimming with fastp, MiXCR clone assembly, productive beta chains retained. Here each entry gathers all rows of one CDR3 protein and keeps the most common genes and DNA. TCRdb, not the authors, supplied the V and J calls. The table for this sample lists roughly 100,000 distinct CDR3 sequences; around 12% of them were counted only once. Approximately 6% of the sample goes to the ten largest clones.

This was a case-control study nested in a cohort of healthcare workers in London, UK, who had nasopharyngeal swab PCR tests and blood samples taken every week. Healthcare workers were recruited between 23 and 31 March 2020, during the week of the UK lockdown, and were followed weekly for up to roughly 15 weeks. Inclusive of the bounding cysteine and phenylalanine, the CDR3 is 14 residues long. The only DNA kept is the CDR3, 42 bases in frame from the first base. From V the trimming removes 5 bases and from J it removes 4 bases, while the gene matches leave 7 bases of the junction unaccounted for. Based on the germline V gene, the CDR1 and CDR2 sequences are SGHTA and FQGNSA.

Source material: whole blood. The sequence was obtained from an adult who was a healthcare worker with PCR-confirmed SARS-CoV-2 infection or an uninfected control (not recorded which). Here the chain combines TRBV7-2 and TRBJ1-1; 7 bases in between match TRBD1. The CDR3 reads CASSPQGRSTEAFF. Here is the DNA: TGTGCCAGCAGCCCACAGGGGAGGAGCACTGAAGCTTTCTTT.